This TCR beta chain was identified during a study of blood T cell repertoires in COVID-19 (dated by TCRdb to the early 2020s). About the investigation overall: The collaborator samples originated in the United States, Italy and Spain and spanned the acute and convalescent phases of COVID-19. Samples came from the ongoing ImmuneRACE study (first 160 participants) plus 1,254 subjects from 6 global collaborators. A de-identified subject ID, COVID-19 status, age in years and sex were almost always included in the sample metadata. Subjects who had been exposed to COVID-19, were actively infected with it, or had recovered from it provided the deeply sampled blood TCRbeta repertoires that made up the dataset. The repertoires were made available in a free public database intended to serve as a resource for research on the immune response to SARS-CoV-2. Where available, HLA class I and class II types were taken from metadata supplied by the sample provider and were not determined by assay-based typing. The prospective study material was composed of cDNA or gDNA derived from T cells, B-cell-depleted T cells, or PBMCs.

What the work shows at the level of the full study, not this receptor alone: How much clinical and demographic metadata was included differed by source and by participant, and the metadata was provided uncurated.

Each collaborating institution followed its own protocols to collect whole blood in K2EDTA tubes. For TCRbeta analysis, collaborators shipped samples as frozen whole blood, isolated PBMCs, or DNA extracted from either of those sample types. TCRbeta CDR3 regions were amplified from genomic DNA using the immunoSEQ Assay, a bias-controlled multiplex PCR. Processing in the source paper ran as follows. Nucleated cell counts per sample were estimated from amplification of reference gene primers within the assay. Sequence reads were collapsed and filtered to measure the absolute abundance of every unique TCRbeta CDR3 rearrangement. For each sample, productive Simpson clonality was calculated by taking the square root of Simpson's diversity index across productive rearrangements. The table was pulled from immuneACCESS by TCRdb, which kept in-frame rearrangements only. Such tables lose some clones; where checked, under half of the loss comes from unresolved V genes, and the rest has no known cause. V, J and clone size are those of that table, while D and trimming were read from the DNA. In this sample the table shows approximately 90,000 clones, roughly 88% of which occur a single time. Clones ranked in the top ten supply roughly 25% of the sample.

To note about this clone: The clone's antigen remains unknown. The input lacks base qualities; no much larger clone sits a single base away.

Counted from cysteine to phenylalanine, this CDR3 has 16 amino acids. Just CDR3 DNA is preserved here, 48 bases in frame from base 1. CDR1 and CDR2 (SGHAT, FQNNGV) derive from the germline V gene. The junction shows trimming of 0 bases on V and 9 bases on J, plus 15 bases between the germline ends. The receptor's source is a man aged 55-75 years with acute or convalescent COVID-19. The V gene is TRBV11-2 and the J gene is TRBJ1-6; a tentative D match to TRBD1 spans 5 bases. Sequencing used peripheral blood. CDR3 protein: CASSLEAGRRGSPLHF. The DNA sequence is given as TGTGCCAGCAGCTTAGAGGCAGGGCGGCGCGGTTCACCCCTCCACTTT.